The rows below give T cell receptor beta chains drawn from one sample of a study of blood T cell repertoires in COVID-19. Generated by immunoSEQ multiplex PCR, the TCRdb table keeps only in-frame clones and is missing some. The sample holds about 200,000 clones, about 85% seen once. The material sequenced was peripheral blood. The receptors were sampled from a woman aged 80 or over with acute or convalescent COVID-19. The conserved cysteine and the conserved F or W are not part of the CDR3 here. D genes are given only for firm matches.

CDR3 protein: ASSGILAGNTEAF; D gene: .; V gene: TRBV6-2/TRBV6-3; J gene: TRBJ1-1
CDR3 protein: ASSVGGQRNTEAF; D gene: TRBD1; V gene: TRBV7-2; J gene: TRBJ1-1
CDR3 protein: ASSESGLAGGYEQF; D gene: TRBD2; V gene: TRBV10-1; J gene: TRBJ2-1
CDR3 protein: ASSDQGPFSGNTIY; D gene: .; V gene: TRBV2; J gene: TRBJ1-3
CDR3 protein: ASSLLSGSSEQF; D gene: TRBD2; V gene: TRBV7-2; J gene: TRBJ2-1
CDR3 protein: ASSAPWERETEAF; D gene: .; V gene: TRBV9; J gene: TRBJ1-1
CDR3 protein: ASSLSSSEAF; D gene: .; V gene: TRBV6-5; J gene: TRBJ1-1
CDR3 protein: ASSSRQNSPLH; D gene: .; V gene: TRBV7-2; J gene: TRBJ1-6
CDR3 protein: ASSTVSGNTIY; D gene: .; V gene: TRBV2; J gene: TRBJ1-3
CDR3 protein: ASSLGQGYEKLF; D gene: TRBD1; V gene: TRBV5-1; J gene: TRBJ1-4
CDR3 protein: ASSPRDGSSTDTQY; D gene: .; V gene: TRBV5-8; J gene: TRBJ2-3
CDR3 protein: SVGGQTGTEAF; D gene: .; V gene: TRBV29-1; J gene: TRBJ1-1
CDR3 protein: ASSPNLPQGAGEQF; D gene: TRBD1; V gene: TRBV6-6; J gene: TRBJ2-1
CDR3 protein: ASSSNGNIQY; D gene: .; V gene: TRBV12-3/TRBV12-4; J gene: TRBJ2-4
CDR3 protein: ASSRSGSGEQF; D gene: TRBD2; V gene: TRBV7-3; J gene: TRBJ2-1
CDR3 protein: ASSLYSGNTIY; D gene: .; V gene: TRBV7-8; J gene: TRBJ1-3
CDR3 protein: AWSTRDRGNSPLH; D gene: TRBD1; V gene: TRBV30; J gene: TRBJ1-6
CDR3 protein: ASIPPGSYEQY; D gene: .; V gene: TRBV28; J gene: TRBJ2-7
CDR3 protein: ASSPSLAEETQY; D gene: .; V gene: TRBV7-2; J gene: TRBJ2-5
CDR3 protein: ASSIRDRGIYEQY; D gene: TRBD1; V gene: TRBV19; J gene: TRBJ2-7
CDR3 protein: ASSKGDPTNEQF; D gene: .; V gene: TRBV6-5; J gene: TRBJ2-1
CDR3 protein: ASSLRESRELF; D gene: TRBD2; V gene: TRBV7-2; J gene: TRBJ2-2
CDR3 protein: ASSQPERVTGELF; D gene: .; V gene: TRBV5-1; J gene: TRBJ2-2